Below are 3 T cell receptor beta chains sequenced from a single sample in a study of blood T cell repertoires in COVID-19. The protocol was immunoSEQ multiplex PCR, while the TCRdb copy is restricted to in-frame clones and leaves out a portion. The repertoire has a few hundred thousand clones, 89% of them found once; the top ten carry 3%. Sequencing used peripheral blood. Source of these receptors: a woman aged 25 to 45 with COVID-19, enrolled during active disease.

This chain uses TRBV19 with TRBJ2-1, with 12 bases aligning to TRBD2. Germline V gene sequence: CDR1 LNHDA, CDR2 SQIVND (reference sequence). With V trimmed by 6 bases and J by 7 bases, 10 bases remained unmatched. This CDR3 has 16 residues. The CDR3 spells CASSRTSGENRNEQFF. Written as DNA, the CDR3 is TGTGCCAGTAGCCGGACTAGCGGGGAGAATAGGAATGAGCAGTTCTTC.

The genes are TRBV27 and TRBJ2-4; no clear D. The CDR3 covers 13 residues. The germline V gene has CDR1 MNHEY and CDR2 SMNVEV (reference sequence). V lost 2 bases and J lost 3, with 5 bases in between. The CDR3 DNA reads as TGTGCCAGCAGTTTAGGGCTCAAAAACATTCAGTACTTC. It encodes CASSLGLKNIQYF.

This rearrangement joins TRBV6-6 to TRBJ1-4, with 7 bases aligning to TRBD1. Germline V gives CDR1 MNHNY, CDR2 SVGAGI (reference sequence). J gave up 5 bases and V 5 bases, and 2 bases lay outside the gene matches. The CDR3 is made up of 13 amino acids. CDR3 nucleotide sequence: TGTGCCAGCAGTCAGACAGGGAATGAAAAACTGTTTTTT. Protein: CASSQTGNEKLFF.